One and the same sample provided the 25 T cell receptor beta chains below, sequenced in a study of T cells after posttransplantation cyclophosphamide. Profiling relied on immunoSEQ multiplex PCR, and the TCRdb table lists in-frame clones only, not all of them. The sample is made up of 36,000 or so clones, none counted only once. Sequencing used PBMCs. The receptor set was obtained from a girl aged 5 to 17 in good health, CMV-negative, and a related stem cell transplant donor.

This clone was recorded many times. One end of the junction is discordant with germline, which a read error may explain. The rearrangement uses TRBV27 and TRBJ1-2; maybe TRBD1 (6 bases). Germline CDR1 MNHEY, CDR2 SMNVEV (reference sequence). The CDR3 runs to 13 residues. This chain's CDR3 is CASSADRWGYGYF. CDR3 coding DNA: TGTGCCAGCAGTGCAGACAGGTGGGGTTATGGGTACTTC.

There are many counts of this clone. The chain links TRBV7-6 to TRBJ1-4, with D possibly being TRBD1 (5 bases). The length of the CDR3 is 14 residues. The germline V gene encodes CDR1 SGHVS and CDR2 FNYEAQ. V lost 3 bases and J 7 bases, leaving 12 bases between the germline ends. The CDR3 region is CASSLRGRGEKLFF. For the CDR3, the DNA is TGTGCCAGCAGCTTGCGGGGGAGAGGTGAAAAACTGTTTTTT.

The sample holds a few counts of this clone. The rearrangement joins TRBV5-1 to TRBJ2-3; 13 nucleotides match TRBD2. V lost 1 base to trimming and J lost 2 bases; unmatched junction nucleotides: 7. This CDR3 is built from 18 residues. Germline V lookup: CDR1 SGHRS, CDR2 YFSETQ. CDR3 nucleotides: TGCGCCAGCAGCTTGTTAGGACTAGCGGGGGCCGCCACAGATACGCAGTATTTT. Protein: CASSLLGLAGAATDTQYF. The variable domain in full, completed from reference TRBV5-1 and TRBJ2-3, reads KAGVTQTPRYLIKTRGQQVTLSCSPISGHRSVSWYQQTPGQGLQFLFEYFSETQRNKGNFPGRFSGRQFSNSRSEMNVSTLELGDSALYLCASSLLGLAGAATDTQYFGPGTRLTVL.

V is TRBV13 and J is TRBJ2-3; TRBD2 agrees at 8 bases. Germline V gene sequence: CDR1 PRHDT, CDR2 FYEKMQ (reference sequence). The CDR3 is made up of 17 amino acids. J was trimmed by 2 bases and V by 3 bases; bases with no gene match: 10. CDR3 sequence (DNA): TGTGCCAGCAGCTTTTTACGACCGGGACTAGACACAGATACGCAGTATTTT. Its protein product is CASSFLRPGLDTDTQYF.

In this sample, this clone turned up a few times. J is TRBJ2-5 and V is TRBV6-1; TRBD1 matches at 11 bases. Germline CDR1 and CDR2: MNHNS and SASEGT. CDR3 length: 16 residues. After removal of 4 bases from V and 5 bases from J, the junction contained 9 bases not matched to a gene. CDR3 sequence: CASSVGQGAGEETQYF. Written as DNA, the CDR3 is TGTGCCAGCAGTGTAGGACAGGGGGCGGGTGAGGAGACCCAGTACTTC.

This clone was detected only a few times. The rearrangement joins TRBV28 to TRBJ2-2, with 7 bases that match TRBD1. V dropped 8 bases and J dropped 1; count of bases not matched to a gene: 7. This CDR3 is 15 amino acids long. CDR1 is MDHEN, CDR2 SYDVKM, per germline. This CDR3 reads CASGGQPWNTGELFF. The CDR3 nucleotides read TGTGCCAGCGGGGGACAGCCGTGGAACACCGGGGAGCTGTTTTTT.

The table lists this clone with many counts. The CDR3 nucleotides read TGTGCCATCAGTGAGTCTAAGGGAGTGGATTCACCCCTCCACTTT. This encodes CAISESKGVDSPLHF. V is TRBV10-3 and J is TRBJ1-6; D call uncertain. The V end lost 0 bases, the J end lost 8 bases, and 11 bases lay between the germline ends. CDR1 is ENHRY and CDR2 is SYGVKD in the germline V gene. This CDR3 is built from 15 residues.

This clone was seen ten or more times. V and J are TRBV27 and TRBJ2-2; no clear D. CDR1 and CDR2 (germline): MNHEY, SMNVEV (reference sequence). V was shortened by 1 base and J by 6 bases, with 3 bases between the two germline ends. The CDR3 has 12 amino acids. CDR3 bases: TGTGCCAGCAGTTTATTATCCGGGGAGCTGTTTTTT. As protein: CASSLLSGELFF.

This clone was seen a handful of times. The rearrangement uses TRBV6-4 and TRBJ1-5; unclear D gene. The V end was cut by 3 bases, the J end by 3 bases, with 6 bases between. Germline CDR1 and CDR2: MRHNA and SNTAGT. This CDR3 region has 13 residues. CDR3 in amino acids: CASSESSNQPQHF. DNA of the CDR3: TGTGCCAGCAGTGAATCCTCCAATCAGCCCCAGCATTTT.

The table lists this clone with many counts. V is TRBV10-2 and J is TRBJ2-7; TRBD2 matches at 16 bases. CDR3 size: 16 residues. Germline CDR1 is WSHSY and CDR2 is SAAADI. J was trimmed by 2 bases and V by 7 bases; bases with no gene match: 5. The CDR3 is CASTGTSGRATYEQYF. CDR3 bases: TGCGCCAGCACTGGGACTAGCGGGAGGGCTACCTACGAGCAGTACTTC.

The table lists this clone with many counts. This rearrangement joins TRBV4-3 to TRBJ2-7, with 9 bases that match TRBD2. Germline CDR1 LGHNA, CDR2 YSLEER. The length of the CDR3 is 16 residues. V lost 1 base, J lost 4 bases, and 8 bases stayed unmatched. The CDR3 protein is CASSQAGSGRGYEQYF. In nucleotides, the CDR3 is TGCGCCAGCAGCCAAGCAGGTAGCGGGAGAGGATACGAGCAGTACTTC.

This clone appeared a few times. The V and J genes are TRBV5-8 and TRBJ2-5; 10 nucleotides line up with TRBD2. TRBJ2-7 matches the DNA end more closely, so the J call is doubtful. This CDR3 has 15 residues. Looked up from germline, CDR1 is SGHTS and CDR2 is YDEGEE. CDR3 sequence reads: CASSVGLADSYEQYF. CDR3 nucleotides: TGTGCCAGCAGCGTCGGACTAGCGGATTCCTACGAGCAGTACTTC.

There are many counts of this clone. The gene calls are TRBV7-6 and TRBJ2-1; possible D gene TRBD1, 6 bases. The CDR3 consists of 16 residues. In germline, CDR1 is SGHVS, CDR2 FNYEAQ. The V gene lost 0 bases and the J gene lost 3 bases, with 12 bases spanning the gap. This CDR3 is CASSLAEDRNYNEQFF. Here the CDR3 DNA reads TGTGCCAGCAGCTTAGCTGAAGACAGGAACTACAATGAGCAGTTCTTC.

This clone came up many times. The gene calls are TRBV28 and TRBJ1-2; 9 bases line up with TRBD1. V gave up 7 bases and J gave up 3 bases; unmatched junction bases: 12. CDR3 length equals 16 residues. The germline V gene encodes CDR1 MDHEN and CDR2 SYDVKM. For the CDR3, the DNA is TGTGCCAGCAAACGTACAGGGGGCGCGGAGGACTATGGCTACACCTTC. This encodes CASKRTGGAEDYGYTF.

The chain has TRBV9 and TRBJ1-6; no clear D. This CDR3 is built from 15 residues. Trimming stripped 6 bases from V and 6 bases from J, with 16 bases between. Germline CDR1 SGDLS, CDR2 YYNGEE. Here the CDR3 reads CASNHEGVGNSPLHF. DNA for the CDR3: TGTGCCAGCAACCACGAGGGAGTAGGTAATTCACCCCTCCACTTT.

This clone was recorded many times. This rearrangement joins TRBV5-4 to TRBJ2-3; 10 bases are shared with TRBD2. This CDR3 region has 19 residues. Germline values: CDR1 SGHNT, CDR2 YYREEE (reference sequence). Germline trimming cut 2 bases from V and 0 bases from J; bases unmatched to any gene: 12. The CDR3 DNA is TGTGCCAGCAGCTTATCTCTCGTAGCGGGAGGTCTTAGCACAGATACGCAGTATTTT. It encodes CASSLSLVAGGLSTDTQYF.

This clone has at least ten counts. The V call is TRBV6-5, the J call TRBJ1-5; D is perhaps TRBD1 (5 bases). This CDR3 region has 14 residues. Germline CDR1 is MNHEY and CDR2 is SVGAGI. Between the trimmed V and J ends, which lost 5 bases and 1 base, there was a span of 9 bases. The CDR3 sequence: CASSADSSNQPQHF. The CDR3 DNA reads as TGTGCCAGCAGTGCAGACAGCAGCAATCAGCCCCAGCATTTT.

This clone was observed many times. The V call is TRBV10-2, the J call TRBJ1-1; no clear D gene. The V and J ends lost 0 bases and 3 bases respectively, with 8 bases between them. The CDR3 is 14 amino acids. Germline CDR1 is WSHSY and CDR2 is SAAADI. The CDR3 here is CASSESNGYTEAFF. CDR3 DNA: TGCGCCAGCAGTGAGTCGAACGGTTACACTGAAGCTTTCTTT.

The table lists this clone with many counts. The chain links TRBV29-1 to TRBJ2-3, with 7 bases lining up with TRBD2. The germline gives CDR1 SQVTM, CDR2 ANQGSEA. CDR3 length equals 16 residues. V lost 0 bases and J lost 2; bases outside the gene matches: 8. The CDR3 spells CSVEDYRDYYTDTQYF. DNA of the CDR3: TGCAGCGTTGAAGACTACCGGGACTACTACACAGATACGCAGTATTTT.

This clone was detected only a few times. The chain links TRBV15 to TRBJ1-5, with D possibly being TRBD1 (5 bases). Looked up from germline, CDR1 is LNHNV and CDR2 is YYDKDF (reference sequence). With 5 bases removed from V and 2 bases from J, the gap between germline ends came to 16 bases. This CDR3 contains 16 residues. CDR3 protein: CATSRGARGGNQPQHF. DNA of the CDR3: TGTGCCACCAGCCGCGGGGCTCGGGGAGGCAATCAGCCCCAGCATTTT.

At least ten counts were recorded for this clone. DNA for the CDR3: TGTGCCAGCAGCTTGGGGGTGGGACAGCAAGAGACCCAGTACTTC. Its translation is CASSLGVGQQETQYF. The chain recombines TRBV5-5 with TRBJ2-5, with TRBD1 identical over 7 bases. This CDR3 region has 15 residues. V was clipped by 0 bases and J by 2 bases; unmatched bases: 4. Germline V gene sequence: CDR1 SGHKS, CDR2 YYEKEE (reference sequence).

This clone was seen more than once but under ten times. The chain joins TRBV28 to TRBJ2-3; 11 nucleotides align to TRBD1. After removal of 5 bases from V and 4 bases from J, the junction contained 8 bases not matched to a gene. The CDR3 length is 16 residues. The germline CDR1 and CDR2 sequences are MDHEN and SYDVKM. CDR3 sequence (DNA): TGTGCCAGCAGTGGACAGGGGGCAGGGAAGGCAGATACGCAGTATTTT. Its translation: CASSGQGAGKADTQYF.

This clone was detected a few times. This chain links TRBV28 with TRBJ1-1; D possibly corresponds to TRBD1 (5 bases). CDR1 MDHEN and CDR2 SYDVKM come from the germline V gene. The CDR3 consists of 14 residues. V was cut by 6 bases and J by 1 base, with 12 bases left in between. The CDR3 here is CASSPTRGNTEAFF. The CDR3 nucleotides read TGTGCCAGCAGCCCTACAAGGGGGAACACTGAAGCTTTCTTT. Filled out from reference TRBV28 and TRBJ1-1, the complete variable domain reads DVKVTQSSRYLVKRTGEKVFLECVQDMDHENMFWYRQDPGLGLRLIYFSYDVKMKEKGDIPEGYSVSREKKERFSLILESASTNQTSMYLCASSPTRGNTEAFFGQGTRLTVV.

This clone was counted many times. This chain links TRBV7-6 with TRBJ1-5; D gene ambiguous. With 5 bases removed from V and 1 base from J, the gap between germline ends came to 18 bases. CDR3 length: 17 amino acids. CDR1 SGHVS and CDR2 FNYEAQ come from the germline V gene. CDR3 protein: CASSLSPGPVSNQPQHF. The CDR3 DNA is TGTGCCAGCAGCCTTAGCCCGGGTCCGGTCAGCAATCAGCCCCAGCATTTT.

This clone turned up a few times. The CDR3: CATTNQGTYGYTF. CDR3 in DNA: TGTGCCACCACTAACCAGGGGACCTATGGCTACACCTTC. The V call is TRBV10-3, the J call TRBJ1-2; D is possibly TRBD1 (6 bases). Germline V gives CDR1 ENHRY, CDR2 SYGVKD. Trimming cost V 10 bases and J 4 bases, with 16 bases left between them. CDR3 length equals 13 residues.